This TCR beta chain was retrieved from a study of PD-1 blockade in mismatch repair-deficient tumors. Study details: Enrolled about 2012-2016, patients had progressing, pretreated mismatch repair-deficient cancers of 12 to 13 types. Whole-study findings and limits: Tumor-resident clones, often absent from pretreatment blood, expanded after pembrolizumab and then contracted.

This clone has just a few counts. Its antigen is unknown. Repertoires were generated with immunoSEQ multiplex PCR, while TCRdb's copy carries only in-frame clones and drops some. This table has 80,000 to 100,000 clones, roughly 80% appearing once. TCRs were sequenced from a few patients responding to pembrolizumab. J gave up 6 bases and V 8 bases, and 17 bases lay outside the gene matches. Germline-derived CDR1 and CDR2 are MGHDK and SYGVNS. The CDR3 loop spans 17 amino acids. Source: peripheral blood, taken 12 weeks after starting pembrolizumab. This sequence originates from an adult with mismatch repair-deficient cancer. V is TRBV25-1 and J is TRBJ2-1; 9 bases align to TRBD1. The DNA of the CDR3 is TGTGCCAGCCCCTCCCGCCATAGGACAGGGGTTGTCAATGAGCAGTTCTTC. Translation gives CASPSRHRTGVVNEQFF.